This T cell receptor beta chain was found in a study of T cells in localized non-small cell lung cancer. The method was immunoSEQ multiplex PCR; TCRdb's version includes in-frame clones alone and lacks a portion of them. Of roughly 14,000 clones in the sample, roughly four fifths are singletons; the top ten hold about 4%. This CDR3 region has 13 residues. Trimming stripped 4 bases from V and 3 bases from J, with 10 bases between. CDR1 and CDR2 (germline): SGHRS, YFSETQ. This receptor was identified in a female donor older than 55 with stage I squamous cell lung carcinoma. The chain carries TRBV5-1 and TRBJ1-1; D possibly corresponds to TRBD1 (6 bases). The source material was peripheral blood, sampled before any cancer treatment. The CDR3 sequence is CASSQQGDTEAFF. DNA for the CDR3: TGCGCCAGCAGCCAACAGGGAGACACTGAAGCTTTCTTT.